This T cell receptor beta chain was captured in a study of identical twins. This clonotype appeared a few times. Germline V lookup: CDR1 DFQATT, CDR2 SNEGSKA (reference sequence). Between the trimmed V and J ends, which lost 2 bases and 4 bases, there was a span of 9 bases. There are 12 residues in the CDR3. TCRdb reprocessed the 5' RACE reads via MiXCR and lists one record per CDR3 protein. The sample has 1.5 million to 2 million distinct CDR3 sequences, about 32% seen once. Input material: cord blood. This TCR was recovered from a newborn girl in good health. The V and J genes are TRBV20-1 and TRBJ2-7; D gene unclear. The CDR3 DNA reads TGCAGTGCTAGACCCCTGAGGTACGAGCAGTACTTC. It is translated as CSARPLRYEQYF.